Listed below are T cell receptor beta chains from one sample, sequenced in a study of blood T cells in healthy people across ages. In TCRdb, the 5' RACE reads were re-called with MiXCR into one record per CDR3 protein. Of about 720,000 distinct CDR3 sequences in the sample, 20% to 25% were seen once. The data also belong to a second study, concerning T cells of mothers and their children.

The specimen was blood. Receptors originate from a boy aged 5-17 years in good health. Each CDR3 is given without its conserved first and last residue. A D gene is named only where the DNA matches it firmly.

V gene: TRBV29-1
J gene: TRBJ2-5
D gene: -
CDR3 protein: SVDDGPQETQY

V gene: TRBV7-2
J gene: TRBJ1-4
D gene: TRBD1
CDR3 protein: ASSRTTGRNEKLF

V gene: TRBV28
J gene: TRBJ2-5
D gene: -
CDR3 protein: ASSLGEYGDPDWETQY

V gene: TRBV7-2
J gene: TRBJ1-2
D gene: TRBD1
CDR3 protein: ASSLEPGGYYGYT

V gene: TRBV25-1
J gene: TRBJ2-6
D gene: -
CDR3 protein: ASTDKRDMRSGANVLT

V gene: TRBV29-1
J gene: TRBJ2-1
D gene: TRBD2
CDR3 protein: SDKREGFLGVFNEQF

V gene: TRBV5-1
J gene: TRBJ2-5
D gene: TRBD2
CDR3 protein: ASSPFSGGYQETQY

V gene: TRBV28
J gene: TRBJ2-7
D gene: -
CDR3 protein: ASSLPSVGEQY

V gene: TRBV7-8
J gene: TRBJ2-1
D gene: -
CDR3 protein: ASSSQLVTLNNEQF

V gene: TRBV2
J gene: TRBJ2-3
D gene: TRBD2
CDR3 protein: ASSDPSGGMVGTDTQY

V gene: TRBV20-1
J gene: TRBJ1-2
D gene: TRBD1
CDR3 protein: SARDPVDRAVDYGYT

V gene: TRBV5-6
J gene: TRBJ2-5
D gene: -
CDR3 protein: ASSFEDPKQV

V gene: TRBV7-9
J gene: TRBJ2-5
D gene: TRBD2
CDR3 protein: ASSRRGDEETQY

V gene: TRBV15
J gene: TRBJ1-5
D gene: TRBD1
CDR3 protein: ATSSRDSQRVYQPQH

V gene: TRBV20-1
J gene: TRBJ1-2
D gene: -
CDR3 protein: SARKTGTSAGYT

V gene: TRBV9
J gene: TRBJ2-5
D gene: -
CDR3 protein: ASSVVGLGETQY

V gene: TRBV5-1
J gene: TRBJ1-4
D gene: TRBD1
CDR3 protein: ASSLEGGENEKLF

V gene: TRBV3-1
J gene: TRBJ2-5
D gene: -
CDR3 protein: ASSQDLTAGHLETQY

V gene: TRBV5-1
J gene: TRBJ2-7
D gene: TRBD1
CDR3 protein: ASSRQGGSSYEQY

V gene: TRBV19
J gene: -
D gene: -
CDR3 protein: ASSIGLVREANEQF

V gene: TRBV29-1
J gene: TRBJ2-3
D gene: -
CDR3 protein: SVGSTGALVGADTQY

V gene: TRBV3-1
J gene: TRBJ2-2
D gene: -
CDR3 protein: ASSQVGGTLF

V gene: TRBV7-9
J gene: TRBJ2-5
D gene: TRBD2
CDR3 protein: ASSLTSVAGGWYQETQY

V gene: TRBV10-3
J gene: TRBJ1-2
D gene: TRBD1
CDR3 protein: AISPSDRVSGGYT

V gene: TRBV20-1
J gene: TRBJ2-5
D gene: TRBD2
CDR3 protein: SAETSGVQETQY

V gene: TRBV10-3
J gene: TRBJ2-2
D gene: -
CDR3 protein: AISEGGQWASGELF